This T cell receptor beta chain is from a study of identical twins. Remarks on this clonotype: Its target is unknown.

TCRdb recomputed calls from the 5' RACE reads with MiXCR, one row per CDR3 protein. In the table there are hundreds of thousands of distinct CDR3 sequences, over 8.5% of which are singletons. Germline assignment: CDR1 GTSNPN and CDR2 SVGIG (reference sequence). This CDR3 spans 13 amino acids. V was shortened by 2 bases and J by 5 bases, with 12 bases between the two germline ends. The study's findings and limits: The same donors were not followed; conclusions instead depended on cross-sectional statistical analysis. An excess of low generation probability was shown by twin-shared out-of-frame alpha sequences.

Another study also made use of these data, one on yellow fever vaccine responses in identical twins. This second report adds: Twins' vaccine T cell response reportedly seemed partly convergent, partly personalized.

The sample was PBMCs. The J gene is TRBJ2-5, the V gene TRBV30, with D possibly TRBD2 on 6 matching bases. The clonotype comes from a woman in her late teens or twenties in good health. The CDR3 DNA reads as TGTGCCTGGAGTACCGGGAGCGTGGAGACCCAGTACTTC. This translates into CAWSTGSVETQYF.